This TCR beta chain came from a study of technical replicates of blood from a few donors. V shed 4 bases and J 4 bases; nucleotides not matched to a gene: 4. This CDR3 is built from 14 residues. Germline V gives CDR1 SGHTA, CDR2 FQGTGA. This table comes from immunoSEQ multiplex PCR, and its TCRdb copy is limited to in-frame clones, with some not included. The sample shows around 72,000 clones, around 94% of them seen only once. Sequenced sample: T cells isolated from PBMCs. The chain is built from TRBV7-3 and TRBJ2-3, with 8 bases that match TRBD2. The sequence was collected from a human donor in good health. The CDR3 protein is CASSSGLDPDTQYF. The CDR3 bases are TGTGCCAGCAGCTCGGGACTAGACCCAGATACGCAGTATTTT.